One and the same sample provided the 13 T cell receptor beta chains below, sequenced in a study of blood T cell repertoires in COVID-19. Clones were sequenced by immunoSEQ multiplex PCR, and TCRdb holds only the in-frame ones, with some missing. Seen here are approximately 250,000 clones, about 87% observed once, and the top ten hold approximately 4%. The sample was PBMCs or T cells enriched from blood (not recorded which). These receptors originate from a woman in her thirties with acute COVID-19.

This chain joins TRBV2 and TRBJ2-7; 7 bases map to TRBD1. V lost 5 bases, J lost 5 bases, and 9 bases stayed unmatched. This CDR3 is built from 14 residues. Per germline, CDR1 SNHLY and CDR2 FYNNEI. CDR3 residues: CASSIGQVVHEQYF. The CDR3 bases are TGTGCCAGCAGTATCGGACAGGTAGTCCACGAGCAGTACTTC.

A note on this clone: Other DNA sequences from this sample encode an identical CDR3 as well. The chain is built from TRBV15 and TRBJ2-7, with D unclear. CDR1 and CDR2 from the germline V gene are LNHNV and YYDKDF (reference sequence). V lost 1 base and J 4 bases, leaving 5 bases between the germline ends. There are 12 residues in the CDR3. CDR3 loop: CATSRGTYEQYF. The CDR3, as DNA: TGTGCCACCAGCAGAGGTACTTACGAGCAGTACTTC.

The chain employs TRBV5-1 and TRBJ2-1, with TRBD2 as a possible D gene (6 bases). Trimming pared 0 bases from V and 6 bases from J, leaving 19 bases between. Germline V gene lookup returns CDR1 SGHRS and CDR2 YFSETQ. The length of the CDR3 is 17 residues. CDR3 region: CASSLGGPAGSGNEQFF. Here the CDR3 DNA reads TGCGCCAGCAGCTTGGGTGGCCCCGCGGGGTCGGGCAATGAGCAGTTCTTC. The variable domain in full, completed from reference TRBV5-1 and TRBJ2-1, reads KAGVTQTPRYLIKTRGQQVTLSCSPISGHRSVSWYQQTPGQGLQFLFEYFSETQRNKGNFPGRFSGRQFSNSRSEMNVSTLELGDSALYLCASSLGGPAGSGNEQFFGPGTRLTVL.

This clone appeared a single time. The rearrangement links TRBV28 to TRBJ2-7; 8 nucleotides agree with TRBD1. The V gene end was trimmed by 2 bases and the J gene end by 0 bases; junction bases not matched to a gene: 15. The CDR3 runs 19 residues. From germline, CDR1 is MDHEN and CDR2 SYDVKM. The CDR3 nucleotides are TGTGCCAGCAGTTTACCCCCATTGAGAGGACAGGGTGACTCCTACGAGCAGTACTTC. This gives the protein CASSLPPLRGQGDSYEQYF.

The chain recombines TRBV6-5 with TRBJ1-4; D gene ambiguous. Germline V gene data show CDR1 as MNHEY and CDR2 as SVGAGI. Trimming removed 0 bases from V and 1 base from J, with 3 bases in between. This CDR3 contains 14 residues. CDR3 coding DNA: TGTGCCAGCAGTTACTCCAGAACTAATGAAAAACTGTTTTTT. It codes for CASSYSRTNEKLFF.

This chain links TRBV16 with TRBJ1-1; D perhaps matches TRBD1 (6 bases). The V end was cut by 2 bases, the J end by 1 base, with 14 bases between. The CDR3 spans 16 residues. Germline CDR1 is KGHSY and CDR2 is FQNENV. The CDR3 sequence is CASSQLQGRGNTEAFF. The CDR3 DNA reads as TGTGCCAGCAGCCAACTACAGGGAAGAGGGAACACTGAAGCTTTCTTT.

This clone was recorded once. The gene calls are TRBV30 and TRBJ2-3; 13 bases agree with TRBD2. This CDR3 is 15 amino acids long. V dropped 3 bases and J dropped 7; count of bases not matched to a gene: 7. Germline CDR1 GTSNPN, CDR2 SVGIG (reference sequence). In nucleotides, the CDR3 is TGTGCCTGGAGGGCAGGACTAGCGGGAGCCTATACGCAGTATTTT. Protein: CAWRAGLAGAYTQYF.

The chain uses TRBV5-1 and TRBJ2-5, with 11 bases identical to TRBD2. With V trimmed by 6 bases and J by 1 base, 5 bases remained unmatched. This CDR3 is built from 15 residues. Germline V gives CDR1 SGHRS, CDR2 YFSETQ. The CDR3 DNA sequence: TGCGCCAGCACAGAAACTAGCGGGAGCCAAGAGACCCAGTACTTC. Its translation is CASTETSGSQETQYF.

The chain employs TRBV28 and TRBJ1-1, with 8 bases identical to TRBD1. Per germline, CDR1 MDHEN and CDR2 SYDVKM. This CDR3 has 16 residues. Trimming cost V 2 bases and J 3 bases; bases outside gene matches: 8. CDR3 sequence: CASSLVQGAGDTEAFF. The CDR3 coding sequence is TGTGCCAGCAGTTTAGTTCAGGGGGCGGGTGACACTGAAGCTTTCTTT.

The rearrangement links TRBV7-3 to TRBJ2-2, with D tentatively TRBD1 (5 bases). Trimming took off 4 bases at V and 7 bases at J, with 10 bases between the two ends. The CDR3 runs to 13 residues. Germline lookup yields CDR1 SGHTA and CDR2 FQGTGA. In nucleotides, the CDR3 is TGTGCCAGCAGCTCAATCAGGGACGGGGAGCTGTTTTTT. Amino acids: CASSSIRDGELFF.

V usage is TRBV5-1 and J usage is TRBJ2-1; 12 bases are a match to TRBD2. The length of the CDR3 is 19 residues. Trimming cost V 1 base and J 4 bases; bases outside gene matches: 12. The V gene's germline CDR1 is SGHRS and CDR2 YFSETQ. CDR3 amino acids: CASSLPPGTSGRGYNEQFF. CDR3 sequence (DNA): TGCGCCAGCAGCTTGCCCCCAGGGACTAGCGGGCGAGGATACAATGAGCAGTTCTTC.

The rearrangement joins TRBV15 to TRBJ1-3; D is unclear. This CDR3 is built from 15 residues. Germline CDR1 is LNHNV and CDR2 is YYDKDF (reference sequence). V lost 0 bases, J lost 2 bases, and 8 bases lay in between. Written as DNA, the CDR3 is TGTGCCACCAGCAGAGATTTCGGGGCTGGAAACACCATATATTTT. Translation gives CATSRDFGAGNTIYF.

This rearrangement joins TRBV18 to TRBJ2-7; D possibly corresponds to TRBD1 (5 bases). The germline V gene has CDR1 KGHSH and CDR2 LQKENI. V lost 3 bases and J 9 bases, leaving 15 bases between the germline ends. This CDR3 is built from 13 residues. CDR3 nucleotide sequence: TGTGCCAGCTCACCCGACACGGACCAGGGGCAGTACTTC. This sequence encodes CASSPDTDQGQYF.